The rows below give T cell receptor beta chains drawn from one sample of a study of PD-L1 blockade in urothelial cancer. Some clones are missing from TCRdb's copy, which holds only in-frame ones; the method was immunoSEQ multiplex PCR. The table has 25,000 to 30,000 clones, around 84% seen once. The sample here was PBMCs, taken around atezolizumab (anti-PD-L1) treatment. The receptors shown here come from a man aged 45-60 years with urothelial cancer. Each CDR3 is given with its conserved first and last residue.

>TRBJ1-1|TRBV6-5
CASHRTSKLNTEAFF
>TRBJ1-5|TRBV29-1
CSVAGTSSNQPQHF
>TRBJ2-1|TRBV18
CASSPSGGVYNEQFF
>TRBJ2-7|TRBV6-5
CASRPSSQFYEQYF
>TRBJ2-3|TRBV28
CASSETSGPGRDTQYF
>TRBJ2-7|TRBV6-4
CASSADRGGEQYF
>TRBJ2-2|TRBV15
CATSRVAENTGELFF
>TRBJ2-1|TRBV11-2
CASTPGLAGYEQFF
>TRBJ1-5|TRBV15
CPKDSNQPQHF
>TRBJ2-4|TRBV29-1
CSDSRTPLAKNIQYF
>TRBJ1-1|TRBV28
CASSFPGGSTEAFF
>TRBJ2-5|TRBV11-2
CASSLVRLAMRETQYF
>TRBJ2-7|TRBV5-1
CASSPGTSAREQYF
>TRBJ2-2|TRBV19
CASRRGGTGELFF
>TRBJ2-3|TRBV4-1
CASSLRLAGGDTQYF